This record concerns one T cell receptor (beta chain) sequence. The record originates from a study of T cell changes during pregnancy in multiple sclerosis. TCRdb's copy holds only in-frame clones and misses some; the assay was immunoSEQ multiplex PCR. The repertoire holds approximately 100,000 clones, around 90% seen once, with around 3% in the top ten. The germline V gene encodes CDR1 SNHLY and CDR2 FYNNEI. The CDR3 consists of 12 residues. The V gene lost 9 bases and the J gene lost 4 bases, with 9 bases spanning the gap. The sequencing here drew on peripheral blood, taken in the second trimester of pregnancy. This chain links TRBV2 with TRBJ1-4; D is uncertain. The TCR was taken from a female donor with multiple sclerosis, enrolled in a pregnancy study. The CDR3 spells CASRRHNEKLFF. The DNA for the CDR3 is TGTGCCAGTCGGCGACATAATGAAAAACTGTTTTTT.